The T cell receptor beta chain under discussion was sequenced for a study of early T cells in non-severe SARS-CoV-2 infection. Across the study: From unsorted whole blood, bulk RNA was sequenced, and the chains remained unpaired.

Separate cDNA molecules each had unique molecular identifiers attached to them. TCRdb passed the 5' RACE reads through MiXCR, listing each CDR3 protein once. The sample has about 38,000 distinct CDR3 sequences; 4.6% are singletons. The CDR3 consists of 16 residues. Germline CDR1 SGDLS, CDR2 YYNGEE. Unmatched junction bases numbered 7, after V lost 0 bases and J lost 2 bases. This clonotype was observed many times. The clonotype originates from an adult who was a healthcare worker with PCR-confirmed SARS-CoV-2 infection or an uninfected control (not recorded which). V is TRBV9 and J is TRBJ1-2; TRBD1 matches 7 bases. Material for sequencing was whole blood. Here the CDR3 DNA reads TGTGCCAGCAGCGTAGATATGGCAGGGGGAAACTATGGCTACACCTTC. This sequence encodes CASSVDMAGGNYGYTF.